This record covers a single TCR beta chain. Trimming shortened V by 1 base and J by 1 base, and 7 bases separated the two germline ends. Germline loops: CDR1 SGHTA, CDR2 FQGNSA. The CDR3 is made up of 14 amino acids. As originally analysed: Amplifying reference gene primers gave estimates of nucleated cell counts. Sequenced by immunoSEQ multiplex PCR; TCRdb stores in-frame clones only, minus some. V and J calls and clone size are copied from that table; D and trimming were computed from the DNA. The sample includes about 150,000 clones, 65% to 85% of them seen just once. The data are from a study of blood T cell repertoires in COVID-19. On the study more broadly: Samples taken during acute and convalescent COVID-19 were collected in the United States, Italy and Spain. Nucleic acid was either cDNA or gDNA, and it came from T cells, B-cell-depleted T cells, or PBMCs.

The V call is TRBV7-2, the J call TRBJ1-1; D is uncertain. The sample comprised peripheral blood. The sequence derives from a man in his 70s with active or convalescent COVID-19. In DNA form, the CDR3 reads TGTGCCAGCAGCTTAGTAGTCGCGAACACTGAAGCTTTCTTT. Translating it yields CASSLVVANTEAFF.